The T cell receptor beta chain under discussion was sequenced for a study of T cells in Graves' hyperthyroidism and ophthalmopathy. Findings and limits, study-wide: The majority of expanded thyroid clonotypes above 0.001 also appeared in blood.

This clonotype was seen ten or more times. The antigen is not known. Germline V gives CDR1 MDHEN, CDR2 SYDVKM. The CDR3 spans 15 residues. Trimming took 3 bases from V and 0 from J, leaving 11 bases between them. Amplification of TCR beta CDR3 regions was performed using RNA transcripts as template. HTBI primers were employed in a first-round RT-PCR of the TCR CDR3. TCRdb independently ran MiXCR on the multiplex PCR reads; one entry per CDR3 protein. The sample lists some 400,000 distinct CDR3 sequences, 11% to 15% occurring once. This receptor was obtained from a woman aged 60-75 years with Graves' hyperthyroidism. Material for sequencing was blood. The V call is TRBV28, the J call TRBJ1-1, with a possible D match to TRBD1 (6 bases). The CDR3 reads CASSFRGMVNTEAFF. Here the CDR3 DNA reads TGTGCCAGCAGTTTCAGGGGAATGGTGAACACTGAAGCTTTCTTT.